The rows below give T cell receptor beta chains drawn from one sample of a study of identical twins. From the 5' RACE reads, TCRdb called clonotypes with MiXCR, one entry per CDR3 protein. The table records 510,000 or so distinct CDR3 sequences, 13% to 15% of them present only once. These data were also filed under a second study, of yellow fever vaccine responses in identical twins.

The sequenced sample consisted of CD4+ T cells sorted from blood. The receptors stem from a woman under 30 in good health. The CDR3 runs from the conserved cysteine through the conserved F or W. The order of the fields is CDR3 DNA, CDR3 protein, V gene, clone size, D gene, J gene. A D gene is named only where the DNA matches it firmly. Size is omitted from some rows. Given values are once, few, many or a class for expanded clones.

TGTGCCAGCAGCCCTAGCGGGAGGTCTACAGATACGCAGTATTTT	CASSPSGRSTDTQYF	TRBV12-3/TRBV12-4	many	TRBD2	TRBJ2-3
TGCGCCAGCAGCCCAATGGGGGACGGCGAGCAGTACTTC	CASSPMGDGEQYF	TRBV5-1	few	.	TRBJ2-7
TGCAGTGCTAGGGCGGGGGCCCTAAAGTACAATGAGCAGTTCTTC	CSARAGALKYNEQFF	TRBV20-1	.	.	TRBJ2-1
TGTGCCAGCAGTTCCTGGTATTGGGCTGAGAACACCGGGGAGCTGTTTTTT	CASSSWYWAENTGELFF	TRBV12-3/TRBV12-4	few	.	TRBJ2-2
TGTGCCAGCAGTGAACCCGTCCTCGACAATGAGCAGTTCTTC	CASSEPVLDNEQFF	TRBV2	.	.	TRBJ2-1
TGTGCCACCGGACAGACCTCCTACAATGAGCAGTTCTTC	CATGQTSYNEQFF	TRBV24-1	few	.	TRBJ2-1
TGTGCCAGCAGCCGATATGACAGATCAAACTATGGCTACACCTTC	CASSRYDRSNYGYTF	TRBV12-3/TRBV12-4	.	.	TRBJ1-2
TGTGCCATCAGGGTCTCTAGCGGCAAGGGGACCAATGAGCAGTTCTTC	CAIRVSSGKGTNEQFF	TRBV10-3	few	TRBD2	TRBJ2-1
TGTGCCAGCAGCAGACGAGCGGGGAGCCAAGAGACCCAGTACTTC	CASSRRAGSQETQYF	TRBV9	few	TRBD2	TRBJ2-5
TGCAGTAGCGTGGGGGATGATGAAAAACTGTTTTTT	CSSVGDDEKLFF	TRBV20-1	few	.	TRBJ1-4
TGTGCCAGCAGTTACGGGGGGTCTGGAAACACCATATATTTT	CASSYGGSGNTIYF	TRBV6-5	.	.	TRBJ1-3
TGTGCCAGCAGTTTTGAGTGGGGAGGGGCCAACGTCCTGACTTTC	CASSFEWGGANVLTF	TRBV12-3/TRBV12-4	many	.	TRBJ2-6
TGCAGCGTTTATCTAGGGGCTGGGTATGGCTACACCTTC	CSVYLGAGYGYTF	TRBV29-1	few	.	TRBJ1-2
TGTGCCAGCAGCTTGCGGACAGGGGCTAATTCACCCCTCCACTTT	CASSLRTGANSPLHF	TRBV14	.	TRBD1	TRBJ1-6
TGCAGTGCTCCCAAATCGTGGCAGAGCTATGGCTACACCTTC	CSAPKSWQSYGYTF	TRBV20-1	many	.	TRBJ1-2
TGTGCCACCAGTGATTTTGGGACTAGCGGAGGCTACAATGAGCAGTTCTTC	CATSDFGTSGGYNEQFF	TRBV24-1	few	TRBD2	TRBJ2-1
TGCGCCAGCAGCCTACTTATTAACACCGGGACCGCTGAATTCTACGAGCAGTACTTC	CASSLLINTGTAEFYEQYF	TRBV4-1	few	.	TRBJ2-7
TGCAGCGTTGAAGTGGGCCCCGGCTACACCGGGGAGCTGTTTTTT	CSVEVGPGYTGELFF	TRBV29-1	.	.	TRBJ2-2
TGCGCCAGCAGCCAAGACAGCGGGAGGGCCGGGGAGCTGTTTTTT	CASSQDSGRAGELFF	TRBV4-1	.	TRBD2	TRBJ2-2
TGTGCCAGCAGTTACTCGAAGGCTGGACCGGGACCCCAGTTCTTC	CASSYSKAGPGPQFF	TRBV6-5	few	.	TRBJ2-1
TGTGCCAGCACCTGGGGGGGGAACACTGAAGCTTTCTTT	CASTWGGNTEAFF	TRBV12-3/TRBV12-4	.	.	TRBJ1-1
TGTGCCAGCAGAGGGGACCCGGGAAACATTCAGTACTTC	CASRGDPGNIQYF	TRBV2	.	.	TRBJ2-4
TGTGCCAGCAGGGCCGAAAACACCGGGGAGCTGTTTTTT	CASRAENTGELFF	TRBV7-9	many	.	TRBJ2-2
TGTGCCAGCAGCTGGGGGACAGGGACACGATCTGGGGCCAACGTCCTGACTTTC	CASSWGTGTRSGANVLTF	TRBV5-6	.	TRBD1	TRBJ2-6
TGTGCCAGCAGTTTATTTGCGAGGAGCGGGAATGAGCAGTTCTTC	CASSLFARSGNEQFF	TRBV6-2/TRBV6-3	few	.	TRBJ2-1
TGTGCCAGCAGCCACCTTCCCCAGGCAGGGACCACTGAAGCTTTCTTT	CASSHLPQAGTTEAFF	TRBV14	few	.	TRBJ1-1
TGCGCCAGCAGAAAGACTAGCGGGAGACAAAATGAGCAGTTCTTC	CASRKTSGRQNEQFF	TRBV4-1	many	TRBD2	TRBJ2-1
TGTGCCAGCAGTGAAGAGGCTAGCGGGGCGTACAATGAGCAGTTCTTC	CASSEEASGAYNEQFF	TRBV2	once	TRBD2	TRBJ2-1